This T cell receptor (beta chain) was recovered during a study of blood T cell repertoires in COVID-19 (dated by TCRdb to about 2020). Some background on the complete study: Collaborator samples came from the United States, Italy and Spain and covered acute and convalescent phases of COVID-19. Where available, HLA class I and class II types were obtained from metadata supplied by the sample provider rather than from assay-based typing. The sample metadata nearly always contained a de-identified subject ID, COVID-19 status, age in years and sex. The prospective study material was composed of cDNA or gDNA derived from T cells, B-cell-depleted T cells, or PBMCs. The repertoires were made available in a free public database intended to serve as a resource for research on the immune response to SARS-CoV-2. Subjects who had been exposed to COVID-19, were actively infected with it, or had recovered from it provided the deeply sampled blood TCRbeta repertoires that made up the dataset. The samples were drawn from two sources: the first 160 participants of the ongoing ImmuneRACE study, and fewer than 1,500 subjects contributed by 6 global collaborators. Broader findings and caveats from the paper: The quantity of clinical and demographic metadata differed by source and by participant and was supplied without curation.

The collaborating institutions used their own protocols to collect whole blood in K2EDTA tubes. For TCRbeta analysis, collaborators shipped samples as frozen whole blood, isolated PBMCs, or DNA extracted from either of those sample types. TCRbeta CDR3 regions were amplified from genomic DNA using the immunoSEQ Assay, a bias-controlled multiplex PCR. The study's own analysis went as follows. Nucleated cell counts per sample were estimated from amplification of reference gene primers within the assay. To quantify the absolute abundance of each unique TCRbeta CDR3 rearrangement, sequence reads were collapsed and filtered. For each sample, productive Simpson clonality was calculated by taking the square root of Simpson's diversity index across productive rearrangements. TCRdb limited this immuneACCESS table to in-frame rearrangements with V and J called. A share of clones is missing; checked studies link under half to unresolved V genes, and the rest is unexplained. Clone size and the V and J calls come from that table; the DNA yielded D and trimming. Counted in this sample were 140,000 to 150,000 clones; approximately 73% of them appeared once. 3.5% to 4.5% of the sample goes to the ten largest clones.

CDR3 length: 14 amino acids, cysteine to phenylalanine. Here the CDR3 DNA is all that survives: 42 bases in frame from base 1. V is reduced by 4 bases and J by 6 bases, leaving a spacing of 14 bases between them. CDR1 and CDR2 are drawn from the germline V gene (reference sequence): LNHDA, SQIVND. This clone was counted between two and nine times. Which antigen it targets is not known. Within one base of it there is no much larger clone, and no base qualities were kept. The chain uses TRBV19 and TRBJ2-3; TRBD2 might be the D gene, on 5 matching bases. The receptor comes from a man between 60 and 70 years old with acute or convalescent COVID-19. The sequencing input was peripheral blood. The nucleotides read TGTGCCAGTAGTACTATCGGTGGGGAGGATACGCAGTATTTT. Its protein reads: CASSTIGGEDTQYF.